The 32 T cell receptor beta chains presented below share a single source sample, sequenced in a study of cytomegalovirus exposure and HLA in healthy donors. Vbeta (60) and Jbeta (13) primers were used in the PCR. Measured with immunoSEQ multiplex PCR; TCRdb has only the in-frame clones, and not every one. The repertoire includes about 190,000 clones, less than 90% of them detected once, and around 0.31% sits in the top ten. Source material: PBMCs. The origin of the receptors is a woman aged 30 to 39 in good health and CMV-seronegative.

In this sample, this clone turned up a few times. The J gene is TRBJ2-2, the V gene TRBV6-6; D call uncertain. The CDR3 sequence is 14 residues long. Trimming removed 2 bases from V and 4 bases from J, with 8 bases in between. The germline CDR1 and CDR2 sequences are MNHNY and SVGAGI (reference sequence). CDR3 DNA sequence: TGTGCCAGCAGTTACCATCCTACCACCGGGGAGCTGTTTTTT. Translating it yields CASSYHPTTGELFF.

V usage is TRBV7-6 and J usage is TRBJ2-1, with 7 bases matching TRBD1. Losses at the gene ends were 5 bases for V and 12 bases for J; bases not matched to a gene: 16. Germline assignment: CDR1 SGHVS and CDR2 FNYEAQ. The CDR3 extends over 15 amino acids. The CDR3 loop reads CASSAPGQHLRWQFF. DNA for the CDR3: TGTGCCAGCAGCGCCCCGGGACAGCATTTAAGGTGGCAGTTCTTC.

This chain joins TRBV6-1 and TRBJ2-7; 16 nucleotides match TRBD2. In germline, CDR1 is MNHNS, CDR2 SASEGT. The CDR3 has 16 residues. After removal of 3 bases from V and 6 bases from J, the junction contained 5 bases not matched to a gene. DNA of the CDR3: TGTGCCAGCAGTGATAGGGGACTAGCGGGAGGGATCGAGCAGTACTTC. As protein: CASSDRGLAGGIEQYF.

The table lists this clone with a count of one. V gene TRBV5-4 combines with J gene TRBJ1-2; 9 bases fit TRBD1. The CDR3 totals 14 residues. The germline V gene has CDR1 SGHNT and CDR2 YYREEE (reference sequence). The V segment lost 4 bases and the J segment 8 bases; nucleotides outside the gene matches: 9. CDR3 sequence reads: CASSVGTGSLGYTF. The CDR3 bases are TGTGCCAGCAGCGTGGGGACAGGGTCTTTAGGCTACACCTTC.

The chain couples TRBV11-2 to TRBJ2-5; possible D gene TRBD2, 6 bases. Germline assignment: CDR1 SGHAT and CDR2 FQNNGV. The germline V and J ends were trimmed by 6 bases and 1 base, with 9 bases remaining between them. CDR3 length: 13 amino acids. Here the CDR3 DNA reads TGTGCCAGCAGGCCGGGAGTCCAAGAGACCCAGTACTTC. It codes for CASRPGVQETQYF.

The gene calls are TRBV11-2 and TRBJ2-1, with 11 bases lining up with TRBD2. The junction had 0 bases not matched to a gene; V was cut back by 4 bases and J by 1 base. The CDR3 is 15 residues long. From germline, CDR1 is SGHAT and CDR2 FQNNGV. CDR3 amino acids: CASSSSGGSYNEQFF. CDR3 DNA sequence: TGTGCCAGCAGCTCTAGCGGGGGGTCCTACAATGAGCAGTTCTTC.

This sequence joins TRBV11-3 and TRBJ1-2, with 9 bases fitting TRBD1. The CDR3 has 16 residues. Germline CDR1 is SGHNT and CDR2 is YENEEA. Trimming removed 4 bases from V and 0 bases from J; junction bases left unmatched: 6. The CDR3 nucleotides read TGTGCCAGCAGCTGGGGACAGGGAGTAGCTAACTATGGCTACACCTTC. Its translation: CASSWGQGVANYGYTF.

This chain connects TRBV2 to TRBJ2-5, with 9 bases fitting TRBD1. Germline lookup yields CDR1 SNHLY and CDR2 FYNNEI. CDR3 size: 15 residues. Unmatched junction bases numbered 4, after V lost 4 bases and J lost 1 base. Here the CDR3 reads CASSGDRVRQETQYF. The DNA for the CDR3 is TGTGCCAGCAGTGGGGACAGGGTGCGCCAAGAGACCCAGTACTTC.

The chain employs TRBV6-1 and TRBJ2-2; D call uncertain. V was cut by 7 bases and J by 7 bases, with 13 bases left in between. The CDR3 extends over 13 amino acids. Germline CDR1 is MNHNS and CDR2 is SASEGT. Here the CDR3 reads CASNLPSRGELFF. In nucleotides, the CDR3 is TGTGCCAGCAATCTCCCCTCGCGCGGGGAGCTGTTTTTT.

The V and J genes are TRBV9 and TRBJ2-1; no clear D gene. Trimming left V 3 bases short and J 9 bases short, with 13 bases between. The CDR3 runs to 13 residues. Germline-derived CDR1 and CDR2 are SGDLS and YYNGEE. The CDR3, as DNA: TGTGCCAGCAGCGATACCCAGTTCACTGAGCAGTTCTTC. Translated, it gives CASSDTQFTEQFF.

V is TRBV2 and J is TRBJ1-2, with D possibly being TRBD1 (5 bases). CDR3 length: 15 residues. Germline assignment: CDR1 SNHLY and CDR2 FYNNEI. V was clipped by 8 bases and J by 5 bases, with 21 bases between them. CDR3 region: CASCGPPTEKYGYTF. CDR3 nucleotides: TGTGCCAGCTGCGGTCCCCCGACAGAGAAGTATGGCTACACCTTC.

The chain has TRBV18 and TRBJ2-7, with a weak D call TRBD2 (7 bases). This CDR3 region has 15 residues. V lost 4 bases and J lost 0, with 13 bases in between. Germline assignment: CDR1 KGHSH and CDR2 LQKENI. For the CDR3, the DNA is TGTGCCAGCTCACGGGGGGGGGCCCCCTCCTACGAGCAGTACTTC. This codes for CASSRGGAPSYEQYF. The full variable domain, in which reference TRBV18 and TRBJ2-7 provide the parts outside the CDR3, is NAGVMQNPRHLVRRRGQEARLRCSPMKGHSHVYWYRQLPEEGLKFMVYLQKENIIDESGMPKERFSAEFPKEGPSILRIQQVVRGDSAAYFCASSRGGAPSYEQYFGPGTRLTVT.

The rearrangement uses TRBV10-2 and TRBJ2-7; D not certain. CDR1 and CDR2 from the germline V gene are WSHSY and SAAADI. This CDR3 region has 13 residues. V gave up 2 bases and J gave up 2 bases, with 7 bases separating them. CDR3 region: CASSENSPYEQYF. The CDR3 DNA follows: TGCGCCAGCAGTGAGAACAGCCCCTACGAGCAGTACTTC.

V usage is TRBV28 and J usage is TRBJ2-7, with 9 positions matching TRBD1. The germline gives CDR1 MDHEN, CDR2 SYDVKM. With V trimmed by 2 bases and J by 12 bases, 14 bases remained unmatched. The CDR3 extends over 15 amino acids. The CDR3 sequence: CASSLPGQGVKDPYF. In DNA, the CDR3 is TGTGCCAGCAGTTTACCGGGACAGGGTGTAAAGGATCCGTACTTC.

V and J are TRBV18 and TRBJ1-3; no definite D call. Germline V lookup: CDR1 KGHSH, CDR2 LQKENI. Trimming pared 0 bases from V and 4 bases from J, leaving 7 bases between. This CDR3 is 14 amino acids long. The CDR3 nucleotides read TGTGCCAGCTCACCACCGTCTATCGGAAACACCATATATTTT. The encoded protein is CASSPPSIGNTIYF.

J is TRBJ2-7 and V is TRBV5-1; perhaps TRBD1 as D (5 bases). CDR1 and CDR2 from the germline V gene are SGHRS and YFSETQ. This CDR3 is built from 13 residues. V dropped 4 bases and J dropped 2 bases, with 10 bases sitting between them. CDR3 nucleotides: TGCGCCAGCAGCCCAGGACACCCCTACGAGCAGTACTTC. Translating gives CASSPGHPYEQYF.

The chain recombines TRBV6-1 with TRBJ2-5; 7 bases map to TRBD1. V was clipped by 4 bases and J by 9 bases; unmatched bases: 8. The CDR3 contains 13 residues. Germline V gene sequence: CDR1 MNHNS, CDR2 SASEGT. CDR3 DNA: TGTGCCAGCAGTGTTGAAAGGGGGCGCGCCCAGTACTTC. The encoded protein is CASSVERGRAQYF.

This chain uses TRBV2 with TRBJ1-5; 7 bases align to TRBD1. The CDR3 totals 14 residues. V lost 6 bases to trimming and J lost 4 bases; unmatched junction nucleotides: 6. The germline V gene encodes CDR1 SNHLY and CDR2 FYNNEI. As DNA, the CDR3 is TGTGCCAGCAGCCTCGGGACAGCTAATCAGCCCCAGCATTTT. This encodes CASSLGTANQPQHF.

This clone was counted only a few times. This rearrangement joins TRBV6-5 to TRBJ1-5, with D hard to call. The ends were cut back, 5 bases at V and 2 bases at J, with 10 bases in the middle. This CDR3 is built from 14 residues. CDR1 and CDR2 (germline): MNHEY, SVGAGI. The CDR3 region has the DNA TGTGCCAGCAGTCCATCAGGCGGCAATCAGCCCCAGCATTTT. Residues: CASSPSGGNQPQHF.

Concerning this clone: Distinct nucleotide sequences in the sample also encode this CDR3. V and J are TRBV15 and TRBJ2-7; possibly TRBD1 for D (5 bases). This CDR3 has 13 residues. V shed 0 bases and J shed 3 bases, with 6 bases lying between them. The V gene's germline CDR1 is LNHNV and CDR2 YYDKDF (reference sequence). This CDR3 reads CATSRDRVYEQYF. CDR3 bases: TGTGCCACCAGCAGAGACAGGGTCTACGAGCAGTACTTC.

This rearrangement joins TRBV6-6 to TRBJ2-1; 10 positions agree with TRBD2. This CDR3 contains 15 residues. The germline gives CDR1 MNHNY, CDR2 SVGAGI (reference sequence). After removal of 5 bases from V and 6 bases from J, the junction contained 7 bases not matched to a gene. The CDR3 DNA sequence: TGTGCCAGCAGTCCGAGCGGGGGGGCGTTCAATGAGCAGTTCTTC. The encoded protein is CASSPSGGAFNEQFF.

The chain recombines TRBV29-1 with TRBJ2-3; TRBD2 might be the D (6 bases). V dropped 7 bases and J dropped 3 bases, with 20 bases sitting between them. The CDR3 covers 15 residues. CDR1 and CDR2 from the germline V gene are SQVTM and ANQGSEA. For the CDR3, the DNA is TGCAGCGGGTTAGGAGCCCCTCTAGCGACAGATACGCAGTATTTT. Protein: CSGLGAPLATDTQYF.

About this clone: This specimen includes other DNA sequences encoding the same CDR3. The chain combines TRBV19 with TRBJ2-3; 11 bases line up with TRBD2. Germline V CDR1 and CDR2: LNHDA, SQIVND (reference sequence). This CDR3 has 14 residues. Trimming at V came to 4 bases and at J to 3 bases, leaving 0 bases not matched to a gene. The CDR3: CASSRLAGTDTQYF. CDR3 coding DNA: TGTGCCAGTAGTAGACTAGCGGGAACAGATACGCAGTATTTT.

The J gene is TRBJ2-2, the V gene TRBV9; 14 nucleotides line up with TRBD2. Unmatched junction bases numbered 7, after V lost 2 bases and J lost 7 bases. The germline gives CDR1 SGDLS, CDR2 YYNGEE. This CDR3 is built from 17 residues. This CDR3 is CASSVTSGRAGVGELFF. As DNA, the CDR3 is TGTGCCAGCAGCGTGACTAGCGGGAGGGCCGGGGTCGGGGAGCTGTTTTTT. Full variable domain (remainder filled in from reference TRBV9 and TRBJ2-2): DSGVTQTPKHLITATGQRVTLRCSPRSGDLSVYWYQQSLDQGLQFLIQYYNGEERAKGNILERFSAQQFPDLHSELNLSSLELGDSALYFCASSVTSGRAGVGELFFGEGSRLTVL.

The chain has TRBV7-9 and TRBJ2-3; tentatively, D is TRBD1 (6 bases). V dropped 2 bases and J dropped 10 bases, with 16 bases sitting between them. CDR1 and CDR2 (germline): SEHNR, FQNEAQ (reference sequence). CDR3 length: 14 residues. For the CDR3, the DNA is TGTGCCAGCAGCTTATCCAGGGGTCCAAGGTCGCAGTATTTT. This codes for CASSLSRGPRSQYF.

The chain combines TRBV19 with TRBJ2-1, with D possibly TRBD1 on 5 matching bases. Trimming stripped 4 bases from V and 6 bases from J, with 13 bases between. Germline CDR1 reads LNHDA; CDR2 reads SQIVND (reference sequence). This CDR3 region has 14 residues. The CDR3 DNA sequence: TGTGCCAGTAGTAAGAACTCCCAGGGCAATGAGCAGTTCTTC. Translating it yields CASSKNSQGNEQFF.

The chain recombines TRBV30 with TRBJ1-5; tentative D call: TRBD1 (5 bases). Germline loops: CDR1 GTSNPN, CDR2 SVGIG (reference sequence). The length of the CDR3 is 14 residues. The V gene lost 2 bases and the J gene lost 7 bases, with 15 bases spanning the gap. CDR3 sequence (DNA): TGTGCCTGGAGTCGTAGGGGAACATGGCAGCCCCAGCATTTT. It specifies CAWSRRGTWQPQHF.

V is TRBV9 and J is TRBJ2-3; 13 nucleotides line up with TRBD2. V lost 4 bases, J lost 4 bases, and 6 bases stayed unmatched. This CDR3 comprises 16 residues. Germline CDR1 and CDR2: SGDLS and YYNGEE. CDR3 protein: CASSSRTSGSSDTQYF. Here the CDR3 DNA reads TGTGCCAGCAGCTCTAGGACTAGCGGGAGTTCAGATACGCAGTATTTT.

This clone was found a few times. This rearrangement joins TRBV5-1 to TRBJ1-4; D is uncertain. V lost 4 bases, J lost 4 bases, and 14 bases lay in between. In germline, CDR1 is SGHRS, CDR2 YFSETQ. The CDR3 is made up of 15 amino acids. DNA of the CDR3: TGCGCCAGCAGCCCGGAGGCACAGCTTAATGAAAAACTGTTTTTT. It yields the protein CASSPEAQLNEKLFF.

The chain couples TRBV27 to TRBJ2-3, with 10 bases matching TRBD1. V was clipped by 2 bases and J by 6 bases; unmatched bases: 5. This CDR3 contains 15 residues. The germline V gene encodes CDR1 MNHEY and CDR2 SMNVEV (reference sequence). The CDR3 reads CASSLETGGYDTQYF. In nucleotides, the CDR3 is TGTGCCAGCAGTTTAGAGACAGGGGGCTACGATACGCAGTATTTT.

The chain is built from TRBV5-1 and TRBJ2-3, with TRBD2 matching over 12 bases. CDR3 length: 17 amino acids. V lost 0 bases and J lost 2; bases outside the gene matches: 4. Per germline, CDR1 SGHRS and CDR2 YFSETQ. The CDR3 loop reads CASSLVLAGGPTDTQYF. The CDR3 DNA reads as TGCGCCAGCAGCTTGGTTCTAGCGGGAGGGCCCACAGATACGCAGTATTTT.

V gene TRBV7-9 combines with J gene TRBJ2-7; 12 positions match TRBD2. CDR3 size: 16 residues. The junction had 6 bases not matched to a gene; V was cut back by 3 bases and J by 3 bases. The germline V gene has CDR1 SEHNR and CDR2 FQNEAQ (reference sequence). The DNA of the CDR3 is TGTGCCAGCAGCTTCCCTGGACTAGCGGGAAACTACGAGCAGTACTTC. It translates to CASSFPGLAGNYEQYF.